The 30 T cell receptor beta chains in this list originate from one sample, sequenced in a study of blood T cells in healthy people across ages. A J-beta primer mix and a sample-barcoded 5' primer were used in a second PCR of roughly 6 to 11 cycles. From the 5' RACE reads, TCRdb called clonotypes with MiXCR, one entry per CDR3 protein. The sample consists of some 290,000 distinct CDR3 sequences, 25% to 30% of them appearing once. Sequences were obtained from blood. The receptors were gathered from a woman in her seventies in good health.

This clonotype has at least ten counts. The chain employs TRBV29-1 and TRBJ2-2; D remains ambiguous. Trimming took 7 bases from V and 0 from J, leaving 9 bases between them. The CDR3 is 13 amino acids. CDR1 and CDR2 (germline): SQVTM, ANQGSEA. The DNA of the CDR3 is TGCAGCGGCTACTCACCGAACACCGGGGAGCTGTTTTTT. Its translation: CSGYSPNTGELFF.

On this clonotype: Being one base from a much bigger clone, this may be a read error. This CDR3 fails to terminate in the conserved phenylalanine or tryptophan, so it likely reflects a read error. The gene calls are TRBV29-1 and TRBJ1-1, with no clear D. Trimming shortened V by 5 bases and J by 2 bases, and 15 bases separated the two germline ends. Germline V lookup: CDR1 SQVTM, CDR2 ANQGSEA. The CDR3 is 14 amino acids. The CDR3 reads CSVNRAGPNTEAFL. The DNA for the CDR3 is TGCAGCGTTAATCGGGCGGGCCCCAACACTGAAGCTTTCCTT.

This clonotype was detected ten times or more. The gene calls are TRBV12-3 or TRBV12-4 and TRBJ1-1; the match to TRBD1 covers 9 bases. The junction had 6 bases not matched to a gene; V was cut back by 5 bases and J by 5 bases. CDR3 length: 14 amino acids. The CDR3 loop is CASSPTGGDTEAFF. The CDR3 nucleotides are TGTGCCAGCAGTCCGACAGGGGGAGATACTGAAGCTTTCTTT.

A note on this clonotype: Because it lacks the conserved phenylalanine or tryptophan at the end, this CDR3 is likely a read error. The chain links TRBV4-1 to TRBJ1-1; the D is unclear. Between the trimmed V and J ends, which lost 1 base and 6 bases, there was a span of 12 bases. Germline V lookup: CDR1 MGHRA, CDR2 YSYEKL. The CDR3 runs to 14 residues. The CDR3 is CASSQGGTHAEAFS. DNA of the CDR3: TGCGCCAGCAGCCAAGGGGGAACCCACGCTGAAGCTTTCTCT.

This clonotype was seen only a few times. The J gene is TRBJ1-1, the V gene TRBV29-1; weak D call: TRBD1 (5 bases). From germline, CDR1 is SQVTM and CDR2 ANQGSEA. Trimming cost V 8 bases and J 6 bases, with 10 bases left between them. The CDR3 consists of 10 residues. DNA of the CDR3: TGCAGCTCCGGGGACGCTGAAGCTTTCTTT. This encodes CSSGDAEAFF.

J is TRBJ2-1 and V is TRBV7-2, with 9 bases aligning to TRBD2. The J call is uncertain, as TRBJ2-7 better fits the DNA end. The CDR3 covers 15 residues. The germline V gene encodes CDR1 SGHTA and CDR2 FQGNSA. The CDR3 here is CASGLAGYSGYEQYF. The CDR3, as DNA: TGTGCCAGCGGGCTAGCGGGATATAGTGGGTACGAGCAGTACTTC.

The chain recombines TRBV28 with TRBJ1-5; D not resolved. The germline V gene encodes CDR1 MDHEN and CDR2 SYDVKM. The germline V and J ends were trimmed by 1 base and 6 bases, with 13 bases remaining between them. The CDR3 has 15 amino acids. Written as DNA, the CDR3 is TGTGCCAGCAGTTTATATCTGAGGTACCCTCAGCCCCAGCATTTT. Translating it yields CASSLYLRYPQPQHF.

Only a few counts were recorded for this clonotype. The chain has TRBV5-5 and TRBJ2-7, with D possibly TRBD2 on 6 matching bases. CDR1 is SGHKS, CDR2 YYEKEE, per germline (reference sequence). The CDR3 contains 15 residues. The ends were cut back, 4 bases at V and 0 bases at J, with 14 bases in the middle. The CDR3, as DNA: TGTGCCAGCAGCGCGGGGACCGCAAGCTCCTACGAGCAGTACTTC. Its protein is CASSAGTASSYEQYF.

This clonotype was detected a few times. Relative to the germline gene, one junction end is altered; a read error may explain this. The rearrangement joins TRBV12-3 or TRBV12-4 to TRBJ2-5, with D possibly TRBD2 on 6 matching bases. The CDR3 runs 15 residues. Here the CDR3 DNA reads TGTGCCAGCAGCCAACCCGGGACTGCCCAAGAGACCCGGTACTTC. It yields the protein CASSQPGTAQETRYF.

The V and J genes are TRBV9 and TRBJ2-2; TRBD2 is a possible D gene (5 bases). Germline-derived CDR1 and CDR2 are SGDLS and YYNGEE. Trimming pared 0 bases from V and 2 bases from J, leaving 11 bases between. The CDR3 runs to 16 residues. This CDR3 reads CASSVGRLGNTGELFF. DNA for the CDR3: TGTGCCAGCAGCGTAGGGAGGTTGGGAAACACCGGGGAGCTGTTTTTT. Looking up the rest from reference TRBV9 and TRBJ2-2 gives the full variable domain: DSGVTQTPKHLITATGQRVTLRCSPRSGDLSVYWYQQSLDQGLQFLIQYYNGEERAKGNILERFSAQQFPDLHSELNLSSLELGDSALYFCASSVGRLGNTGELFFGEGSRLTVL.

The sample holds many counts of this clonotype. V is TRBV7-3 and J is TRBJ2-2, with 9 bases that match TRBD2. The CDR3 length is 16 residues. V shed 4 bases, J shed 4 bases, and the junction held 7 bases outside the gene matches. The germline V gene has CDR1 SGHTA and CDR2 FQGTGA. This CDR3 is CASSSHGLASTGELFF. The CDR3 DNA is TGTGCCAGCAGCTCCCACGGACTAGCGAGCACCGGGGAGCTGTTTTTT.

This clonotype was observed a handful of times. This may come from a read error, since a much larger clone is one base off. The J gene is TRBJ2-5, the V gene TRBV20-1; 7 bases fit TRBD2. The CDR3 sequence is 14 residues long. Germline assignment: CDR1 DFQATT and CDR2 SNEGSKA (reference sequence). CDR3 coding DNA: TGCAGTGCTAGTCCCAGCGGGGCCTCAAAGACCCGGTACTTC. It encodes CSASPSGASKTRYF.

V and J are TRBV7-3 and TRBJ2-3, with a possible D match to TRBD1 (5 bases). Germline V CDR1 and CDR2: SGHTA, FQGTGA. This CDR3 is built from 13 residues. The V end lost 2 bases, the J end lost 4 bases, and 7 bases lay between the germline ends. CDR3 protein: CASSLQGADTQYF. In DNA form, the CDR3 reads TGTGCCAGCAGCTTACAGGGCGCAGATACGCAGTATTTT.

Many counts were recorded for this clonotype. The rearrangement joins TRBV7-8 to TRBJ1-2; D is undetermined. V was pared by 3 bases and J by 4 bases, with 15 bases between. The CDR3 sequence is 15 residues long. Germline V lookup: CDR1 SGHVS, CDR2 FQNEAQ. Here the CDR3 reads CASSLVSGVGYGYTF. CDR3 DNA: TGTGCCAGCAGCTTGGTATCCGGGGTGGGCTATGGCTACACCTTC.

This clonotype was counted a few times. The rearrangement links TRBV28 to TRBJ1-5; TRBD1 is a possible D gene (5 bases). The CDR3 contains 16 residues. The germline V gene has CDR1 MDHEN and CDR2 SYDVKM. V was trimmed by 4 bases and J by 3 bases, leaving 16 bases between them. Here the CDR3 reads CASSSFSRVLNQPQHF. In nucleotides, the CDR3 is TGTGCCAGCAGTTCATTCTCCAGGGTGCTCAATCAGCCCCAGCATTTT.

This clonotype was picked up a small number of times. The CDR3 coding sequence is TGTGCCAGCAGCCATCGCGGGGGCGAGCAGTTCTTC. Its translation: CASSHRGGEQFF. The rearrangement uses TRBV27 and TRBJ2-1; D may be TRBD2 (7 bases). The CDR3 length is 12 residues. Germline CDR1 reads MNHEY; CDR2 reads SMNVEV (reference sequence). The V end lost 6 bases, the J end lost 10 bases, and 13 bases lay between the germline ends.

This clonotype was seen many times. The CDR3 region has the DNA TGTGCCAGCAGCTCCGGGAGGGGCTCCTACAATGAGCAGTTCTTC. Its translation: CASSSGRGSYNEQFF. The chain is built from TRBV11-2 and TRBJ2-1; 8 bases are a match to TRBD2. CDR3 length: 15 residues. CDR1 and CDR2 (germline): SGHAT, FQNNGV. The V segment lost 4 bases and the J segment 0 bases; nucleotides outside the gene matches: 2. Full variable domain (rest looked up from reference TRBV11-2 and TRBJ2-1): EAGVAQSPRYKIIEKRQSVAFWCNPISGHATLYWYQQILGQGPKLLIQFQNNGVVDDSQLPKDRFSAERLKGVDSTLKIQPAKLEDSAVYLCASSSGRGSYNEQFFGPGTRLTVL.

This clonotype was seen a handful of times. The chain links TRBV7-3 to TRBJ2-1; 10 nucleotides line up with TRBD1. V shed 3 bases, J shed 6 bases, and the junction held 5 bases outside the gene matches. The length of the CDR3 is 15 residues. The germline gives CDR1 SGHTA, CDR2 FQGTGA. The CDR3 nucleotides are TGTGCCAGCAGCTTGTTTAGGACAGGGGGCAATGAGCAGTTCTTC. This encodes CASSLFRTGGNEQFF. Full variable domain (rest looked up from reference TRBV7-3 and TRBJ2-1): GAGVSQTPSNKVTEKGKYVELRCDPISGHTALYWYRQSLGQGPEFLIYFQGTGAADDSGLPNDRFFAVRPEGSVSTLKIQRTERGDSAVYLCASSLFRTGGNEQFFGPGTRLTVL.

In its sample, this clonotype was seen a few times. This rearrangement joins TRBV15 to TRBJ1-2; no firm D call. V lost 1 base and J lost 4, with 16 bases in between. Germline assignment: CDR1 LNHNV and CDR2 YYDKDF (reference sequence). The length of the CDR3 is 16 residues. The CDR3 is CATSRGGSQLFYGYTF. Here the CDR3 DNA reads TGTGCCACCAGCAGAGGAGGAAGCCAGCTATTCTATGGCTACACCTTC.

This clonotype was recorded a few times. The chain links TRBV12-3 or TRBV12-4 to TRBJ2-2; possibly TRBD1 or TRBD2 for D (5 bases each). V was pared by 5 bases and J by 3 bases, with 13 bases between. CDR3 length equals 15 residues. The CDR3 sequence: CASSPGPRDTGELFF. The CDR3 coding sequence is TGTGCCAGCAGTCCGGGACCGCGAGACACCGGGGAGCTGTTTTTT.

The rearrangement joins TRBV20-1 to TRBJ2-3; D possibly corresponds to TRBD2 (6 bases). V lost 5 bases, J lost 2 bases, and 14 bases lay in between. The CDR3 contains 14 residues. Per the germline V gene, CDR1 is DFQATT and CDR2 is SNEGSKA (reference sequence). The CDR3 is CSASGTGDTDTQYF. The CDR3 bases are TGCAGTGCTTCGGGGACTGGGGACACAGATACGCAGTATTTT.

This clonotype was observed a single time. The rearrangement joins TRBV29-1 to TRBJ1-2; D is possibly TRBD1 (5 bases). Germline CDR1 and CDR2: SQVTM and ANQGSEA. The length of the CDR3 is 12 residues. With 0 bases removed from V and 4 bases from J, the gap between germline ends came to 6 bases. CDR3 sequence reads: CSVEDQGYGYTF. Here the CDR3 DNA reads TGCAGCGTTGAAGATCAGGGCTATGGCTACACCTTC.

CDR3 in amino acids: CASSPGTSGRNNEQFF. The CDR3 DNA follows: TGTGCCAGCAGCCCCGGAACTAGCGGGAGAAACAATGAGCAGTTCTTC. The chain recombines TRBV6-2 or TRBV6-3 with TRBJ2-1, with 11 bases lining up with TRBD2. CDR3 size: 16 residues. V lost 6 bases, J lost 5 bases, and 9 bases stayed unmatched. Germline values: CDR1 MNHEY, CDR2 SVGEGT.

This chain joins TRBV12-3 or TRBV12-4 and TRBJ2-2; 9 nucleotides line up with TRBD2. The CDR3 has 14 amino acids. V gave up 5 bases and J gave up 3 bases; unmatched junction bases: 1. The CDR3 nucleotides are TGTGCCAGCAGTCGACTAGCGGACACCGGGGAGCTGTTTTTT. Its protein product is CASSRLADTGELFF.

This clonotype has a handful of counts. V usage is TRBV9 and J usage is TRBJ2-2; no clear D. The CDR3 has 12 amino acids. Trimming cost V 1 base and J 6 bases, with 4 bases left between them. Germline lookup yields CDR1 SGDLS and CDR2 YYNGEE. The CDR3 region has the DNA TGTGCCAGCAGCGTATCGTCCGGGGAGCTGTTTTTT. Its translation: CASSVSSGELFF.

This chain connects TRBV5-1 to TRBJ1-4; D is unresolved. V lost 0 bases and J 5 bases, leaving 5 bases between the germline ends. The CDR3 length is 13 residues. Germline V gives CDR1 SGHRS, CDR2 YFSETQ. As DNA, the CDR3 is TGCGCCAGCAGCTTGGCCCGGAATGAAAAACTGTTTTTT. Translation gives CASSLARNEKLFF.

To note about this clonotype: Sequence at one end of the junction differs from germline and may be a read error. Here the CDR3 reads CASSQERQTFYEQCF. In nucleotides, the CDR3 is TGCGCCAGCAGCCAAGAACGACAGACATTCTACGAGCAGTGCTTC. The rearrangement links TRBV4-1 to TRBJ2-7, with a possible D match to TRBD1 (5 bases). The CDR3 length is 15 residues. Germline V CDR1 and CDR2: MGHRA, YSYEKL.

This clonotype was recorded a few times. V is TRBV9 and J is TRBJ2-1; D is unresolved. Deletions cut 1 base from V and 6 bases from J, with 8 bases between. The germline gives CDR1 SGDLS, CDR2 YYNGEE. The CDR3 sequence is 13 residues long. The CDR3 DNA is TGTGCCAGCAGCGTACAGACGAGCAATGAGCAGTTCTTC. It specifies CASSVQTSNEQFF.

This clonotype was seen more than once but under ten times. One junction end disagrees with the germline gene, perhaps due to a read error. The gene calls are TRBV6-5 and TRBJ2-5; no reliable D call. Per the germline V gene, CDR1 is MNHEY and CDR2 is SVGAGI. The CDR3 contains 12 residues. The DNA for the CDR3 is TGTGCCAGCAGCCCAGAATGGTCCCCGCTCTTCTTC. Translated, it gives CASSPEWSPLFF.

This chain joins TRBV18 and TRBJ2-4, with a weak D call TRBD1 (6 bases). The length of the CDR3 is 13 residues. Trimming shortened V by 4 bases and J by 3 bases, and 7 bases separated the two germline ends. Looked up from germline, CDR1 is KGHSH and CDR2 is LQKENI. The CDR3 sequence: CASSLDSKNIQYF. For the CDR3, the DNA is TGTGCCAGCTCACTGGACAGCAAAAACATTCAGTACTTC.